The clone carrying this T cell receptor beta chain has only a few counts. Antigen: not known. Trimming removed 2 bases from V and 1 base from J, with 3 bases in between. The CDR3 spans 12 residues. The germline V gene has CDR1 SGHRS and CDR2 YFSETQ. This record comes from a study of blood T cells in healthy people across ages. Together with a sample-barcoded 5' primer, a J-beta primer mix was included in a second PCR lasting about 7 to 11 cycles. Via MiXCR, TCRdb re-called the 5' RACE reads, giving one row per CDR3 protein. The sample contains 750,000 to 850,000 distinct CDR3 sequences, roughly 25% of which appear only once. Study-level results: PBMCs went unsorted, and a conclusive naive versus antigen-experienced comparison was therefore prevented. With naive T cell percentage, TCR beta diversity showed a strong correlation. The CMV status of each donor remained undetermined, and this could have confounded shifts in expanded clonotypes. Versus aged donors, long-lived donors had higher diversity and more naive CD4+ cells.

The data also belong to a second study, concerning T cells of mothers and their children.

Specimen: blood. V usage is TRBV5-1 and J usage is TRBJ1-1; no definite D call. This receptor was obtained from a boy between 5 and 17 years old in good health. The CDR3 bases are TGCGCCAGCAGCTTTGCGAACACTGAAGCTTTCTTT. Translation: CASSFANTEAFF.